These 23 T cell receptor beta chains share one sample of origin, sequenced in a study of T cells in tumors after PD-1 blockade. Clones were read by immunoSEQ multiplex PCR, and TCRdb kept only the in-frame ones, dropping some. The data show 60,000 to 75,000 clones, with about 74% seen just once and 4.7% held by the top ten. The material was PBMCs, obtained after anti-PD-1 treatment. The receptors derive from a human donor with basal cell carcinoma.

The chain is built from TRBV14 and TRBJ1-2; tentative D call: TRBD1 (6 bases). V was pared by 4 bases and J by 3 bases, with 9 bases between. Germline loops: CDR1 SGHDN, CDR2 FVKESK. CDR3 length: 13 amino acids. CDR3 nucleotide sequence: TGTGCCAGCAGCCGGGACATATACTATGGCTACACCTTC. It specifies CASSRDIYYGYTF.

CDR3 sequence reads: CASKTDGTNTEAFF. The CDR3 DNA reads TGTGCCAGCAAGACGGACGGGACGAACACTGAAGCTTTCTTT. V and J are TRBV28 and TRBJ1-1; a weak D match, TRBD1 (5 bases). The germline CDR1 and CDR2 sequences are MDHEN and SYDVKM. The CDR3 runs 14 residues. Trimming stripped 7 bases from V and 1 base from J, with 13 bases between.

This chain connects TRBV15 to TRBJ1-4; maybe TRBD1 (5 bases). Germline V gene sequence: CDR1 LNHNV, CDR2 YYDKDF (reference sequence). The CDR3 contains 15 residues. V lost 1 base to trimming and J lost 0 bases, with 6 bases between them. The CDR3 loop reads CATSRGRATNEKLFF. The CDR3 DNA sequence: TGTGCCACCAGCAGAGGCAGGGCAACTAATGAAAAACTGTTTTTT.

The V gene is TRBV5-3, the J gene TRBJ1-2; TRBD1 agrees at 9 bases. TRBV5-3 carries the ORF label, with uncertain function. With V trimmed by 3 bases and J by 6 bases, 9 bases remained unmatched. The CDR3 is 15 amino acids. Here the CDR3 DNA reads TGTGCCAGAAGCTCTCGGGACAGGGCCACGAATGGCTACACCTTC. Translation gives CARSSRDRATNGYTF.

This clone was detected once. This chain links TRBV6-5 with TRBJ2-2, with unresolved D. This CDR3 has 13 amino acids. Germline CDR1 is MNHEY and CDR2 is SVGAGI. V was pared by 10 bases and J by 4 bases, with 13 bases between. DNA of the CDR3: TGTGCCATCAAGGGCCTCACCACCGGGGAGCTGTTTTTT. Its translation is CAIKGLTTGELFF.

The chain is built from TRBV5-1 and TRBJ2-1; D possibly uses TRBD1 or TRBD2 (6 bases each). CDR3 length: 17 amino acids. The V end lost 0 bases, the J end lost 7 bases, and 20 bases lay between the germline ends. Germline V gene sequence: CDR1 SGHRS, CDR2 YFSETQ. Here the CDR3 reads CASSLDFRGPNTNEQFF. DNA of the CDR3: TGCGCCAGCAGCTTGGATTTCCGGGGGCCCAATACAAATGAGCAGTTCTTC. Together with reference TRBV5-1 and TRBJ2-1, the CDR3 gives the full variable domain: KAGVTQTPRYLIKTRGQQVTLSCSPISGHRSVSWYQQTPGQGLQFLFEYFSETQRNKGNFPGRFSGRQFSNSRSEMNVSTLELGDSALYLCASSLDFRGPNTNEQFFGPGTRLTVL.

This clone was seen only a few times. The CDR3 DNA reads TGTGCCAGCAGTGAAGCAGCCGACACCGGGGAGCTGTTTTTT. Amino acids: CASSEAADTGELFF. V is TRBV6-4 and J is TRBJ2-2; no reliable D call. CDR1 and CDR2 (germline): MRHNA, SNTAGT. The CDR3 runs 14 residues. V was trimmed by 3 bases and J by 3 bases, leaving 8 bases between them.

For the CDR3, the DNA is TGTGCCAGCCCCCCTGTCGAGTCTAGCTGGACCGGGGAGCTGTTTTTT. Its protein is CASPPVESSWTGELFF. This chain uses TRBV7-8 with TRBJ2-2; a weak D match, TRBD2 (5 bases). Germline V gene lookup returns CDR1 SGHVS and CDR2 FQNEAQ. This CDR3 contains 16 residues. Trimming removed 8 bases from V and 5 bases from J, with 21 bases in between.

This chain uses TRBV19 with TRBJ1-2, with D unclear. This CDR3 spans 12 amino acids. V was cut by 6 bases and J by 3 bases, with 8 bases left in between. CDR1 LNHDA and CDR2 SQIVND come from the germline V gene (reference sequence). Here the CDR3 DNA reads TGTGCCAGTAGCGACGGCTACTATGGCTACACCTTC. It codes for CASSDGYYGYTF.

This clone occurred once. The rearrangement joins TRBV5-4 to TRBJ1-2; 8 bases match TRBD1. J lost 8 bases, V lost 0 bases, and 9 bases had no gene match. In germline, CDR1 is SGHNT, CDR2 YYREEE (reference sequence). The CDR3 length is 15 residues. CDR3 protein: CASSLASFDRGGYTF. The DNA for the CDR3 is TGTGCCAGCAGCTTGGCAAGCTTTGACAGGGGCGGCTACACCTTC.

This clone was seen only once. The chain uses TRBV25-1 and TRBJ1-4, with a possible D match to TRBD1 (5 bases). Per germline, CDR1 MGHDK and CDR2 SYGVNS. V lost 1 base to trimming and J lost 7 bases, with 19 bases between them. This CDR3 is built from 17 residues. CDR3 bases: TGTGCCAGCAGTGAATCCCACAGGATGTCGGTGGGTGAAAAACTGTTTTTT. As protein: CASSESHRMSVGEKLFF.

V usage is TRBV28 and J usage is TRBJ2-7; D is unresolved. Germline loops: CDR1 MDHEN, CDR2 SYDVKM. Trimming removed 3 bases from V and 2 bases from J, with 11 bases in between. The CDR3 runs 14 residues. CDR3 sequence reads: CASSFSQFAYEQYF. Here the CDR3 DNA reads TGTGCCAGCAGTTTCAGCCAGTTCGCCTACGAGCAGTACTTC.

This clone has a single count. This rearrangement joins TRBV5-6 to TRBJ2-1; 8 bases match TRBD1. CDR3 length: 16 amino acids. The V gene end was trimmed by 3 bases and the J gene end by 2 bases; junction bases not matched to a gene: 7. Germline CDR1 SGHDT, CDR2 YYEEEE. The CDR3 coding sequence is TGTGCCAGCAGCTCACAGACAGGGGAGGCCTACAATGAGCAGTTCTTC. This encodes CASSSQTGEAYNEQFF. The full variable domain, rest sourced from reference TRBV5-6 and TRBJ2-1, is DAGVTQSPTHLIKTRGQQVTLRCSPKSGHDTVSWYQQALGQGPQFIFQYYEEEERQRGNFPDRFSGHQFPNYSSELNVNALLLGDSALYLCASSSQTGEAYNEQFFGPGTRLTVL.

The chain uses TRBV19 and TRBJ1-5; D is undetermined. V was cut by 6 bases and J by 7 bases, with 16 bases left in between. This CDR3 comprises 14 residues. Looked up from germline, CDR1 is LNHDA and CDR2 is SQIVND (reference sequence). The CDR3 DNA reads as TGTGCCAGTAGCATTGGACGTCCGGAACAGCCCCAGCATTTT. Its protein product is CASSIGRPEQPQHF.

This chain links TRBV4-1 with TRBJ1-6; 9 positions agree with TRBD1. This CDR3 is 15 amino acids long. Looked up from germline, CDR1 is MGHRA and CDR2 is YSYEKL. The V segment lost 2 bases and the J segment 10 bases; nucleotides outside the gene matches: 6. The CDR3 DNA reads TGCGCCAGCAGCCAATTCGGACAGGGGAGGTCACCCCTCCACTTT. Protein product: CASSQFGQGRSPLHF.

The chain joins TRBV6-5 to TRBJ2-7, with D tentatively TRBD2 (7 bases). The CDR3 has 14 residues. Germline CDR1 is MNHEY and CDR2 is SVGAGI. V lost 6 bases to trimming and J lost 0 bases, with 12 bases between them. The CDR3 DNA is TGTGCCAGCAGCCGCGGGGGCCCCTCCTACGAGCAGTACTTC. Its protein is CASSRGGPSYEQYF.

This clone was picked up a small number of times. The chain is built from TRBV27 and TRBJ1-6, with D perhaps matching TRBD1 (6 bases). Trimming cost V 6 bases and J 10 bases, with 16 bases left between them. Looked up from germline, CDR1 is MNHEY and CDR2 is SMNVEV (reference sequence). CDR3 length equals 14 residues. The CDR3 bases are TGTGCCAGCAGGGAACACGACAGGAGGTCACCCCTCCACTTT. Amino acid sequence: CASREHDRRSPLHF.

The rearrangement links TRBV29-1 to TRBJ1-4; D gene uncertain. The CDR3 loop spans 13 amino acids. V was cut by 4 bases and J by 8 bases, with 14 bases left in between. The germline CDR1 and CDR2 sequences are SQVTM and ANQGSEA. This CDR3 reads CSVVSPLGEKLFF. CDR3 coding DNA: TGCAGCGTTGTAAGTCCCCTGGGGGAAAAACTGTTTTTT.

V is TRBV13 and J is TRBJ2-7; tentative D call: TRBD1 (5 bases). The CDR3 runs to 14 residues. In germline, CDR1 is PRHDT, CDR2 FYEKMQ (reference sequence). Trimming pared 5 bases from V and 1 base from J, leaving 12 bases between. As DNA, the CDR3 is TGTGCCAGCAGCCCAAACAGGTTATCCTACGAGCAGTACTTC. Its translation: CASSPNRLSYEQYF.

The chain employs TRBV7-6 and TRBJ1-3; D is unclear. Deletions cut 1 base from V and 0 bases from J, with 7 bases between. CDR3 size: 15 residues. Per germline, CDR1 SGHVS and CDR2 FNYEAQ. The CDR3, as DNA: TGTGCCAGCAGCTTAGAGTACAGCTCTGGAAACACCATATATTTT. Amino acid sequence: CASSLEYSSGNTIYF.

The gene calls are TRBV9 and TRBJ2-3; 8 nucleotides agree with TRBD2. Per the germline V gene, CDR1 is SGDLS and CDR2 is YYNGEE. CDR3 length: 15 residues. The V segment lost 3 bases and the J segment 4 bases; nucleotides outside the gene matches: 7. Here the CDR3 DNA reads TGTGCCAGCAGCGAGCTGGGACTAGTAGCAGATACGCAGTATTTT. This sequence encodes CASSELGLVADTQYF.

The gene calls are TRBV2 and TRBJ2-3; TRBD2 might be the D (7 bases). From germline, CDR1 is SNHLY and CDR2 FYNNEI. Trimming left V 6 bases short and J 0 bases short, with 13 bases between. This CDR3 is built from 15 residues. CDR3 amino acids: CASSKGGGSTDTQYF. The DNA of the CDR3 is TGTGCCAGCAGCAAAGGGGGGGGTAGCACAGATACGCAGTATTTT.

The V and J genes are TRBV6-5 and TRBJ2-1; either TRBD1 or TRBD2 may supply D (6 bases each). Per the germline V gene, CDR1 is MNHEY and CDR2 is SVGAGI. The V gene lost 10 bases and the J gene lost 7 bases, with 23 bases spanning the gap. The CDR3 is 15 amino acids. CDR3 bases: TGTGCCACCCCTAGGGTGGAGGGGGATGTGAATGAGCAGTTCTTC. Encoded protein: CATPRVEGDVNEQFF.